The 27 T cell receptor beta chains below all came from one sample that was sequenced in a study of beta chain features in type 1 diabetes. The study, taken as a whole, reports: Type 1 diabetes patients had moderately but significantly shorter TCRB CDR3s in all four CD4+ subsets.

cDNA synthesis used the whole RNA isolate, giving expressed TCRB sequences. Method: immunoSEQ multiplex PCR; TCRdb's copy keeps in-frame clones and lacks some. The sample records about 660,000 clones, around 15% being singletons. Antigens of these TCRs are unknown. Material: naive CD4+ T cells from blood. All receptors come from a young man with type 1 diabetes.

This chain links TRBV19 with TRBJ2-3, with TRBD2 identical over 9 bases. CDR3 length: 15 amino acids. Germline assignment: CDR1 LNHDA and CDR2 SQIVND (reference sequence). After removal of 7 bases from V and 4 bases from J, the junction contained 9 bases not matched to a gene. CDR3 nucleotides: TGTGCCAGTAACCCCCTAGCGGGAACCGCAGATACGCAGTATTTT. Protein product: CASNPLAGTADTQYF.

This clone was counted between two and nine times. The V and J genes are TRBV4-1 and TRBJ2-2; 8 bases fit TRBD1. CDR1 is MGHRA and CDR2 is YSYEKL in the germline V gene. V shed 4 bases, J shed 4 bases, and the junction held 14 bases outside the gene matches. The CDR3 length is 18 residues. The CDR3 is CASSRQDRDPRGTGELFF. For the CDR3, the DNA is TGCGCCAGCAGCCGTCAGGACAGGGACCCTAGGGGCACCGGGGAGCTGTTTTTT.

This clone was found a few times. This rearrangement joins TRBV4-2 to TRBJ2-7; 10 bases match TRBD2. The J segment lost 4 bases and the V segment lost 0 bases, leaving 9 bases of the junction unmatched. The V gene's germline CDR1 is LGHNA and CDR2 YNFKEQ. This CDR3 region has 17 residues. The CDR3 sequence is CASSQDLSGRALYEQYF. Written as DNA, the CDR3 is TGTGCCAGCAGCCAAGATTTGAGCGGGAGGGCCTTGTACGAGCAGTACTTC.

For this clone: Its ends do not fully match the called genes, so a read error is possible. This rearrangement joins TRBV30 to TRBJ2-5; TRBD2 matches at 12 bases. This CDR3 comprises 14 residues. Germline loops: CDR1 GTSNPN, CDR2 SVGIG (reference sequence). CDR3 protein: CAWRGLAGLEAQYF. The DNA for the CDR3 is TGTGCCTGGAGGGGACTAGCGGGCCTAGAGGCCCAGTACTTC.

This chain uses TRBV2 with TRBJ2-7; D may be TRBD1 (6 bases). The CDR3 contains 14 residues. Trimming left V 7 bases short and J 5 bases short, with 18 bases between. In germline, CDR1 is SNHLY, CDR2 FYNNEI. The CDR3 DNA follows: TGTGCCAGCAACCCCGTTAACAGGGACAACGAGCAGTACTTC. Translated, it gives CASNPVNRDNEQYF.

This sequence joins TRBV28 and TRBJ2-7; D remains unclear. The V end lost 7 bases, the J end lost 4 bases, and 8 bases lay between the germline ends. Germline assignment: CDR1 MDHEN and CDR2 SYDVKM. The CDR3 loop spans 11 amino acids. The CDR3 DNA is TGTGCCAGCAAAGAGAGGTACGAGCAGTACTTC. It translates to CASKERYEQYF. The variable domain in full, with the rest retrieved from reference TRBV28 and TRBJ2-7, is DVKVTQSSRYLVKRTGEKVFLECVQDMDHENMFWYRQDPGLGLRLIYFSYDVKMKEKGDIPEGYSVSREKKERFSLILESASTNQTSMYLCASKERYEQYFGPGTRLTVT.

The chain uses TRBV11-2 and TRBJ2-5; D may be TRBD1 or TRBD2 (6 bases each). In germline, CDR1 is SGHAT, CDR2 FQNNGV. This CDR3 contains 11 residues. V lost 10 bases, J lost 5 bases, and 11 bases lay in between. In nucleotides, the CDR3 is TGTGCCACGGGGGCCCAGGAGACCCAGTACTTC. It yields the protein CATGAQETQYF.

This chain connects TRBV25-1 to TRBJ2-7, with TRBD2 matching over 7 bases. Germline lookup yields CDR1 MGHDK and CDR2 SYGVNS. This CDR3 spans 12 amino acids. Losses at the gene ends were 6 bases for V and 2 bases for J; bases not matched to a gene: 1. CDR3 DNA sequence: TGTGCCAGCAGGGGGGGGACCTACGAGCAGTACTTC. Protein sequence: CASRGGTYEQYF.

This clone has just a few counts. This sample includes further DNA sequences coding for the same CDR3. The rearrangement uses TRBV5-1 and TRBJ2-3; 9 bases fit TRBD2. Germline assignment: CDR1 SGHRS and CDR2 YFSETQ. The CDR3 is 15 residues long. V shed 2 bases, J shed 4 bases, and the junction held 5 bases outside the gene matches. CDR3 sequence: CASSLAGGPPDTQYF. The CDR3 bases are TGCGCCAGCAGCTTAGCGGGAGGCCCCCCAGATACGCAGTATTTT.

In DNA form, the CDR3 reads TGTGCCAGCAACCCCCTATGGGGACGGACCTATGGCTACACCTTC. It specifies CASNPLWGRTYGYTF. The rearrangement links TRBV9 to TRBJ1-2; D may be TRBD1 (5 bases). CDR1 SGDLS and CDR2 YYNGEE come from the germline V gene. V was clipped by 6 bases and J by 4 bases, with 19 bases between them. The CDR3 has 15 residues. Together with reference TRBV9 and TRBJ1-2, the CDR3 gives the full variable domain: DSGVTQTPKHLITATGQRVTLRCSPRSGDLSVYWYQQSLDQGLQFLIQYYNGEERAKGNILERFSAQQFPDLHSELNLSSLELGDSALYFCASNPLWGRTYGYTFGSGTRLTVV.

This chain links TRBV5-4 with TRBJ1-1; D unresolved. This CDR3 region has 13 residues. The germline gives CDR1 SGHNT, CDR2 YYREEE (reference sequence). V lost 0 bases and J 9 bases, leaving 12 bases between the germline ends. The CDR3 protein is CASSLAPQEQAFF. The CDR3 region has the DNA TGTGCCAGCAGCTTGGCCCCTCAGGAGCAAGCTTTCTTT.

This sequence joins TRBV4-1 and TRBJ1-1; D not resolved. The germline V and J ends were trimmed by 7 bases and 1 base, with 13 bases remaining between them. CDR1 is MGHRA, CDR2 YSYEKL, per germline. This CDR3 has 14 residues. DNA for the CDR3: TGCGCCAGCATATCTCCTGATAGGAACACTGAAGCTTTCTTT. As protein: CASISPDRNTEAFF.

Concerning this clone: One junction end disagrees with the germline gene, perhaps due to a read error. The chain couples TRBV7-7 to TRBJ2-5; D might be TRBD2 (5 bases). Germline V CDR1 and CDR2: SSHAT, FNYEAQ (reference sequence). The CDR3 length is 13 residues. The DNA of the CDR3 is TGTGCTAGCAGCGAGGCGCGAGGGGAGACCCAGTACTTC. Translation: CASSEARGETQYF.

This clone appeared a single time. This rearrangement joins TRBV7-2 to TRBJ1-6, with D uncertain. From germline, CDR1 is SGHTA and CDR2 FQGNSA. This CDR3 has 17 amino acids. Trimming stripped 6 bases from V and 0 bases from J, with 15 bases between. CDR3 amino acids: CASSKVSDSSYNSPLHF. The DNA for the CDR3 is TGTGCCAGCAGTAAAGTGTCAGATAGCTCCTATAATTCACCCCTCCACTTT.

The rearrangement links TRBV7-8 to TRBJ2-5; D gene uncertain. This CDR3 comprises 15 residues. Germline V gene lookup returns CDR1 SGHVS and CDR2 FQNEAQ. The V end was cut by 5 bases, the J end by 5 bases, with 18 bases between. This chain's CDR3 is CASSPRRVAGETQYF. In nucleotides, the CDR3 is TGTGCCAGCAGCCCAAGAAGGGTCGCTGGGGAGACCCAGTACTTC. The variable domain in full, with the rest retrieved from reference TRBV7-8 and TRBJ2-5, is GAGVSQSPRYKVAKRGQDVALRCDPISGHVSLFWYQQALGQGPEFLTYFQNEAQLDKSGLPSDRFFAERPEGSVSTLKIQRTQQEDSAVYLCASSPRRVAGETQYFGPGTRLLVL.

This clone was detected a few times. The chain joins TRBV5-1 to TRBJ1-1; 9 nucleotides match TRBD1. This CDR3 contains 13 residues. Germline CDR1 reads SGHRS; CDR2 reads YFSETQ. Unmatched junction bases numbered 11, after V lost 6 bases and J lost 11 bases. DNA of the CDR3: TGCGCCAGCACCCGTGGACAGGGGTTGGTGGCTTTCTTT. Protein sequence: CASTRGQGLVAFF.

The table lists this clone with a few counts. V gene TRBV5-1 combines with J gene TRBJ2-3; no clear D gene. Germline CDR1 reads SGHRS; CDR2 reads YFSETQ. Deletions cut 3 bases from V and 4 bases from J, with 15 bases between. The CDR3 extends over 15 amino acids. The CDR3 nucleotides are TGCGCCAGCAGCTCGAACCCATATCCCGCAGATACGCAGTATTTT. Its translation is CASSSNPYPADTQYF.

This chain links TRBV5-1 with TRBJ2-3; unclear D gene. The CDR3 consists of 15 residues. With 2 bases removed from V and 2 bases from J, the gap between germline ends came to 12 bases. From germline, CDR1 is SGHRS and CDR2 YFSETQ. The CDR3 loop is CASSFDTPDTDTQYF. CDR3 nucleotide sequence: TGCGCCAGCAGCTTCGATACCCCCGACACAGATACGCAGTATTTT.

The chain recombines TRBV7-2 with TRBJ2-1; no firm D call. This CDR3 is 13 amino acids long. The germline V gene has CDR1 SGHTA and CDR2 FQGNSA. The V gene lost 5 bases and the J gene lost 6 bases, with 11 bases spanning the gap. The CDR3 loop is CASSPPVRNEQFF. Written as DNA, the CDR3 is TGTGCCAGCAGCCCGCCGGTCCGCAATGAGCAGTTCTTC. The variable domain in full, completed from reference TRBV7-2 and TRBJ2-1, reads GAGVSQSPSNKVTEKGKDVELRCDPISGHTALYWYRQSLGQGLEFLIYFQGNSAPDKSGLPSDRFSAERTGGSVSTLTIQRTQQEDSAVYLCASSPPVRNEQFFGPGTRLTVL.

The V and J genes are TRBV11-2 and TRBJ1-1; no clear D. Trimming took 5 bases from V and 2 from J, leaving 9 bases between them. This CDR3 is built from 13 residues. Germline loops: CDR1 SGHAT, CDR2 FQNNGV. CDR3 residues: CASSLSGNTEAFF. The CDR3, as DNA: TGTGCCAGCAGCCTTTCTGGTAACACTGAAGCTTTCTTT.

This sequence joins TRBV30 and TRBJ1-5; tentative D call: TRBD1 (5 bases). Germline lookup yields CDR1 GTSNPN and CDR2 SVGIG (reference sequence). This CDR3 is built from 13 residues. Trimming stripped 7 bases from V and 4 bases from J, with 14 bases between. CDR3 amino acids: CALDSGGNQPQHF. As DNA, the CDR3 is TGTGCCTTAGATTCGGGGGGGAATCAGCCCCAGCATTTT.

This clone was recorded a few times. The rearrangement links TRBV4-3 to TRBJ2-5, with 13 bases lining up with TRBD2. The V gene's germline CDR1 is LGHNA and CDR2 YSLEER. The CDR3 spans 18 residues. V shed 0 bases, J shed 2 bases, and the junction held 6 bases outside the gene matches. The CDR3 region is CASSQDTSGGAWQETQYF. The DNA of the CDR3 is TGCGCCAGCAGCCAAGATACTAGCGGGGGGGCCTGGCAAGAGACCCAGTACTTC.

J is TRBJ2-1 and V is TRBV2; TRBD2 matches 12 bases. J lost 1 base, V lost 3 bases, and 7 bases had no gene match. This CDR3 spans 18 amino acids. Germline V CDR1 and CDR2: SNHLY, FYNNEI. The CDR3 here is CASSETSGSNRSYNEQFF. The CDR3 DNA sequence: TGTGCCAGCAGTGAGACTAGCGGGAGCAACAGATCCTACAATGAGCAGTTCTTC.

The rearrangement joins TRBV7-2 to TRBJ2-4; possible D gene TRBD2, 5 bases. The CDR3 loop spans 19 amino acids. V dropped 2 bases and J dropped 2 bases, with 22 bases sitting between them. CDR1 SGHTA and CDR2 FQGNSA come from the germline V gene. The CDR3 sequence: CASSLPKGNIGSPKNIQYF. Here the CDR3 DNA reads TGTGCCAGCAGCTTACCGAAGGGCAACATAGGGAGTCCCAAAAACATTCAGTACTTC.

This clone turned up a few times. This sequence joins TRBV10-3 and TRBJ2-1; 7 nucleotides match TRBD1. CDR1 ENHRY and CDR2 SYGVKD come from the germline V gene. The CDR3 sequence is 14 residues long. Unmatched junction bases numbered 2, after V lost 2 bases and J lost 4 bases. CDR3 residues: CAISETQGYNEQFF. As DNA, the CDR3 is TGTGCCATCAGTGAGACACAGGGGTACAATGAGCAGTTCTTC.

A few counts support this clone. V and J are TRBV14 and TRBJ2-5, with a possible D match to TRBD2 (6 bases). Germline loops: CDR1 SGHDN, CDR2 FVKESK. Trimming removed 0 bases at V and 5 bases at J, with 16 bases between. The CDR3 consists of 16 residues. CDR3 amino acids: CASSQDRPDYMETQYF. DNA of the CDR3: TGTGCCAGCAGCCAAGATAGGCCGGACTACATGGAGACCCAGTACTTC.

The genes are TRBV7-2 and TRBJ2-7; 9 bases are a match to TRBD1. This CDR3 has 15 residues. Germline CDR1 reads SGHTA; CDR2 reads FQGNSA. V lost 1 base and J lost 1; bases outside the gene matches: 2. Here the CDR3 DNA reads TGTGCCAGCAGCTTAGGGACAGGGGCTTCCTACGAGCAGTACTTC. Translated, it gives CASSLGTGASYEQYF.